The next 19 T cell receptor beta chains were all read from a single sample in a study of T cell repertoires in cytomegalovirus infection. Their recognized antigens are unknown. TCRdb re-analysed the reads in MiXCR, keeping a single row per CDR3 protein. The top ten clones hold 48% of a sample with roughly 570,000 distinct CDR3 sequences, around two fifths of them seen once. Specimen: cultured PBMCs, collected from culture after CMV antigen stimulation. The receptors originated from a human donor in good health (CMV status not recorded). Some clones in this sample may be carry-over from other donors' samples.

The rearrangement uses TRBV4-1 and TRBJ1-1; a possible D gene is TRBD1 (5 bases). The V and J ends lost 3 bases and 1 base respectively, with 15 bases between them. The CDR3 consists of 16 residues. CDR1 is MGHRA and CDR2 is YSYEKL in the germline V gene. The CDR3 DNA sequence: TGCGCCAGCAGCCACCGCTCGGGGGTGTGGAACACTGAAGCTTTCTTT. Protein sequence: CASSHRSGVWNTEAFF.

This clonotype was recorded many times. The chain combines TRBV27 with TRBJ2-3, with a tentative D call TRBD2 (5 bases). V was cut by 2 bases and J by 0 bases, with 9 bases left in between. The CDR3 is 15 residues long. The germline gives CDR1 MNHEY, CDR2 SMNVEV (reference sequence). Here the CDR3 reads CASSLEGLSTDTQYF. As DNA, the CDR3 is TGTGCCAGCAGTTTAGAGGGCCTGAGCACAGATACGCAGTATTTT.

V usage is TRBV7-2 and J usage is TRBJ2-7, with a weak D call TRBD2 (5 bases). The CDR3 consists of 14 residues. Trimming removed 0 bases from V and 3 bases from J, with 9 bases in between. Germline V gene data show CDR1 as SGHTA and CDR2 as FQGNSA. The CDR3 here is CASSLARGNYEQYF. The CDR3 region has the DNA TGTGCCAGCAGCTTAGCTCGGGGAAACTACGAGCAGTACTTC.

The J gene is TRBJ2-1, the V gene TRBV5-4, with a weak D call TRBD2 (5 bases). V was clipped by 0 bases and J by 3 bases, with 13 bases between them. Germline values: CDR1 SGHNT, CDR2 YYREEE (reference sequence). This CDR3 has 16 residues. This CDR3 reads CASSLGGLTYYNEQFF. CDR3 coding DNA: TGTGCCAGCAGCTTGGGTGGACTCACCTACTACAATGAGCAGTTCTTC. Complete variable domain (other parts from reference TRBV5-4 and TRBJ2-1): ETGVTQSPTHLIKTRGQQVTLRCSSQSGHNTVSWYQQALGQGPQFIFQYYREEENGRGNFPPRFSGLQFPNYSSELNVNALELDDSALYLCASSLGGLTYYNEQFFGPGTRLTVL.

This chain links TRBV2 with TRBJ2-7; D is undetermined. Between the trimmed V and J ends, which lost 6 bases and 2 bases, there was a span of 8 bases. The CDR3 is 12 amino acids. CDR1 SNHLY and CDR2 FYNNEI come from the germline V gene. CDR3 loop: CASSDTAYEQYF. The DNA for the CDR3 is TGTGCCAGCAGCGATACCGCCTACGAGCAGTACTTC.

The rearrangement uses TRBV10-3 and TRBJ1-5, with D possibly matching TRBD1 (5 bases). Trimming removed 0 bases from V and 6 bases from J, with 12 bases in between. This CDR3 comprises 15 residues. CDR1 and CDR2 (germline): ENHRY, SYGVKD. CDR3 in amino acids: CAISESSGGVQPQHF. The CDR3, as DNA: TGTGCCATCAGTGAGTCGTCGGGGGGGGTTCAGCCCCAGCATTTT.

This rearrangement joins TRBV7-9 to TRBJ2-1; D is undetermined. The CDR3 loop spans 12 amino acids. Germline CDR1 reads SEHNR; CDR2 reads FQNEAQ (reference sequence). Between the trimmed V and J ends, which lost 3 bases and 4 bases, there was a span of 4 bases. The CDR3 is CASSFLYNEQFF. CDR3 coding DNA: TGTGCCAGCAGCTTTTTATACAATGAGCAGTTCTTC.

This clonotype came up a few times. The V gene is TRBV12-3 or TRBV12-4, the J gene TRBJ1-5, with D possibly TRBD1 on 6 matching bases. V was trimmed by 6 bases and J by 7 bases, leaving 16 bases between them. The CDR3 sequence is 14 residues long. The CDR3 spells CASRSGGGGQPQHF. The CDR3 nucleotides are TGTGCCAGCAGATCTGGCGGGGGCGGCCAGCCCCAGCATTTT.

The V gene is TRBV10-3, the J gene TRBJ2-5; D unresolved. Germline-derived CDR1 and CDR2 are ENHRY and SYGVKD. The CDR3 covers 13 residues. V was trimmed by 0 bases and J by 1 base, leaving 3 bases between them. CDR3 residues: CAISESSQETQYF. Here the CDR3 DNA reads TGTGCCATCAGTGAGTCTAGCCAAGAGACCCAGTACTTC.

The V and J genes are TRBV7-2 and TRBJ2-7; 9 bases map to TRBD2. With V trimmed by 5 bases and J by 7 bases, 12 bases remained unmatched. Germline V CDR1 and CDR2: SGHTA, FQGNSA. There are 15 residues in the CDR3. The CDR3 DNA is TGTGCCAGCAGCCTAATGGGGACTAGCTCCCTAGAGCAGTACTTC. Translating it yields CASSLMGTSSLEQYF.

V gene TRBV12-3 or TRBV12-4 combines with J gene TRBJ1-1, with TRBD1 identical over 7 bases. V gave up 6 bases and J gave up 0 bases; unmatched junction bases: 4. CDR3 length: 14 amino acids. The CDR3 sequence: CASRGQLMNTEAFF. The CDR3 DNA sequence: TGTGCCAGCAGGGGACAGCTGATGAACACTGAAGCTTTCTTT.

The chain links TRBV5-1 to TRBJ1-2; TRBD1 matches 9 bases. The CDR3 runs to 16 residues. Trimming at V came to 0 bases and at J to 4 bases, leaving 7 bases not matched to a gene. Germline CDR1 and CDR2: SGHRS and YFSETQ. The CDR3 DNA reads TGCGCCAGCAGCTTGGAGAGGACAGGGGTCTCCTATGGCTACACCTTC. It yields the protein CASSLERTGVSYGYTF.

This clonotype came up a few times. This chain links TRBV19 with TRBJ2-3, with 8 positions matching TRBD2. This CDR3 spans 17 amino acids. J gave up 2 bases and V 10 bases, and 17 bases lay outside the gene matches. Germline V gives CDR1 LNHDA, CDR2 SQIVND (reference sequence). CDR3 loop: CATERGSEGLATDTQYF. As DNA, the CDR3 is TGTGCCACCGAACGGGGTTCAGAAGGACTAGCCACAGATACGCAGTATTTT.

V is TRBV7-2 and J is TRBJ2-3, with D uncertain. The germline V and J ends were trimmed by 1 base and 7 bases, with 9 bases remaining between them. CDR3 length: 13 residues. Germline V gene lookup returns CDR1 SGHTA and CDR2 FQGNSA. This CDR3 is CASSLDGGNTQYF. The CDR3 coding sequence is TGTGCCAGCAGCTTAGACGGCGGAAATACGCAGTATTTT. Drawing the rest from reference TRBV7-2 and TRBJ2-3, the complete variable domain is GAGVSQSPSNKVTEKGKDVELRCDPISGHTALYWYRQSLGQGLEFLIYFQGNSAPDKSGLPSDRFSAERTGGSVSTLTIQRTQQEDSAVYLCASSLDGGNTQYFGPGTRLTVL.

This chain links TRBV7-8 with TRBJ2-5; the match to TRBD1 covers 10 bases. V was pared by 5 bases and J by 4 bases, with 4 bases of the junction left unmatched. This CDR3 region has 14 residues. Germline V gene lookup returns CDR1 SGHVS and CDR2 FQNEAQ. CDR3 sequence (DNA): TGTGCCAGCAGCCGACAGGGGGCTGGAGAGACCCAGTACTTC. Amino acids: CASSRQGAGETQYF.

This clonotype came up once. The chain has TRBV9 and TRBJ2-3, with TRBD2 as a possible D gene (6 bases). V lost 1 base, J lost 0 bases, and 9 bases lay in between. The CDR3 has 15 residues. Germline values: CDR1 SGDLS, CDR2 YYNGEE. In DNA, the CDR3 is TGTGCCAGCAGCGTATCTAGCGCTAGCACAGATACGCAGTATTTT. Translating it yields CASSVSSASTDTQYF.

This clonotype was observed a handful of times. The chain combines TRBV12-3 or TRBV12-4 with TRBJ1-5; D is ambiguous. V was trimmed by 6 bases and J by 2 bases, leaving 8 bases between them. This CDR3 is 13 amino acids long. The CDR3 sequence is CASRLSGNQPQHF. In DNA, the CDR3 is TGTGCCAGCAGGCTCTCGGGCAATCAGCCCCAGCATTTT.

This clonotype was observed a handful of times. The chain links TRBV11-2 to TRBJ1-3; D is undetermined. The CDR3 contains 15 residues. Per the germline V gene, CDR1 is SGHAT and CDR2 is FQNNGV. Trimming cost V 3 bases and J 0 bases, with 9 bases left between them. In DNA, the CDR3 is TGTGCCAGCAGCTTTTGGAGAATCTCTGGAAACACCATATATTTT. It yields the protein CASSFWRISGNTIYF.

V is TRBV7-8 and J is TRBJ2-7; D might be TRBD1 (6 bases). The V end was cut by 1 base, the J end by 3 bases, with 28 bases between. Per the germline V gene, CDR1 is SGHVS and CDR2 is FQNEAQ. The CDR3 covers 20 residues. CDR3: CASSLVVSGTSRKVDYEQYF. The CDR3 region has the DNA TGTGCCAGCAGCTTAGTGGTTTCTGGGACATCCCGAAAAGTAGACTACGAGCAGTACTTC. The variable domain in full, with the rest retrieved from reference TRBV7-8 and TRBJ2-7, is GAGVSQSPRYKVAKRGQDVALRCDPISGHVSLFWYQQALGQGPEFLTYFQNEAQLDKSGLPSDRFFAERPEGSVSTLKIQRTQQEDSAVYLCASSLVVSGTSRKVDYEQYFGPGTRLTVT.